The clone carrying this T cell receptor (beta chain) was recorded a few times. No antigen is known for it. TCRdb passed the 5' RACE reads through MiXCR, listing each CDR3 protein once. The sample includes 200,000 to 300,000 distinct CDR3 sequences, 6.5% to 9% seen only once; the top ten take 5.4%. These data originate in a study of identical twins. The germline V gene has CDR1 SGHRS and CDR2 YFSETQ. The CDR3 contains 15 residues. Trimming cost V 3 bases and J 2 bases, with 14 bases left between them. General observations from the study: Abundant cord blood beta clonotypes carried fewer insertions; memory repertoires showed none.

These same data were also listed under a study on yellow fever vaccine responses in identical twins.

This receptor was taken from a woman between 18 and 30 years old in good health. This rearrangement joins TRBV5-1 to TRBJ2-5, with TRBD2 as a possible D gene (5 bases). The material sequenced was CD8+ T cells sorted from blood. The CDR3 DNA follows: TGCGCCAGCAGCTCCACCGGGATCAATCAAGAGACCCAGTACTTC. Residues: CASSSTGINQETQYF.